Below are 19 T cell receptor beta chains sequenced from a single sample in a study of cytomegalovirus exposure and HLA in healthy donors. Researchers ran the PCR with 60 Vbeta and 13 Jbeta primers. Using immunoSEQ multiplex PCR, the repertoire was profiled, and TCRdb retains in-frame clones only, with some absent. Among 90,000 to 120,000 clones listed, 75% were seen once. Sequencing was carried out using PBMCs. The source is a woman aged 18-29 years in good health and CMV-seropositive.

This chain joins TRBV7-9 and TRBJ1-1; a weak D match, TRBD1 (5 bases). Germline V gene data show CDR1 as SEHNR and CDR2 as FQNEAQ (reference sequence). Deletions cut 11 bases from V and 5 bases from J, with 12 bases between. The CDR3 is 11 residues long. The CDR3 loop reads CAVRGSTEAFF. In DNA form, the CDR3 reads TGTGCCGTAAGGGGAAGTACTGAAGCTTTCTTT.

This chain joins TRBV4-2 and TRBJ1-3; D ambiguous. Germline CDR1 reads LGHNA; CDR2 reads YNFKEQ. The V end lost 0 bases, the J end lost 0 bases, and 12 bases lay between the germline ends. CDR3 length: 17 amino acids. CDR3 nucleotide sequence: TGTGCCAGCAGCCAAGAGCAATGGCAGGACTCTGGAAACACCATATATTTT. It translates to CASSQEQWQDSGNTIYF.

The rearrangement links TRBV6-5 to TRBJ2-7, with a possible D match to TRBD1 (6 bases). CDR1 is MNHEY, CDR2 SVGAGI, per germline. The V gene lost 6 bases and the J gene lost 7 bases, with 19 bases spanning the gap. The CDR3 contains 14 residues. In DNA, the CDR3 is TGTGCCAGCAGCAGGGGAGCCGGAGGTCTGGAGCAGTACTTC. It yields the protein CASSRGAGGLEQYF.

This clone showed up just once. J is TRBJ1-2 and V is TRBV6-4; 9 bases agree with TRBD1. Germline trimming cut 7 bases from V and 8 bases from J; bases unmatched to any gene: 2. The CDR3 runs 11 residues. Germline V gives CDR1 MRHNA, CDR2 SNTAGT. CDR3 DNA: TGTGCCAGCAAGGGACAGGGCGGCTACACCTTC. Its protein is CASKGQGGYTF.

This chain links TRBV6-1 with TRBJ2-7; D gene ambiguous. Germline values: CDR1 MNHNS, CDR2 SASEGT. The germline V and J ends were trimmed by 8 bases and 4 bases, with 12 bases remaining between them. This CDR3 contains 12 residues. Here the CDR3 reads CASRRQFYEQYF. The DNA of the CDR3 is TGTGCCAGCCGGCGGCAGTTTTACGAGCAGTACTTC.

The V and J genes are TRBV9 and TRBJ2-1; 10 nucleotides line up with TRBD2. This CDR3 comprises 15 residues. J was trimmed by 2 bases and V by 3 bases; bases with no gene match: 2. Germline V CDR1 and CDR2: SGDLS, YYNGEE. CDR3 protein: CASSELAGTYNEQFF. Here the CDR3 DNA reads TGTGCCAGCAGCGAACTAGCGGGGACCTACAATGAGCAGTTCTTC.

Concerning this clone itself: Germline is not matched at one junction end, which may reflect a read error. The gene calls are TRBV29-1 and TRBJ1-1; D uncertain. Germline CDR1 is SQVTM and CDR2 is ANQGSEA. The CDR3 spans 14 residues. CDR3 DNA sequence: TGCAGCGTCGAAGAGAGCCTGTTGAACACTGAAGCTTTCTTT. The encoded protein is CSVEESLLNTEAFF. Drawing the rest from reference TRBV29-1 and TRBJ1-1, the complete variable domain is SAVISQKPSRDICQRGTSLTIQCQVDSQVTMMFWYRQQPGQSLTLIATANQGSEATYESGFVIDKFPISRPNLTFSTLTVSNMSPEDSSIYLCSVEESLLNTEAFFGQGTRLTVV.

This clone was observed a single time. V and J are TRBV2 and TRBJ2-3, with a possible D match to TRBD1 (6 bases). CDR3 length: 14 residues. V was shortened by 8 bases and J by 8 bases, with 20 bases between the two germline ends. The germline CDR1 and CDR2 sequences are SNHLY and FYNNEI. The CDR3 coding sequence is TGTGCCAGCCTCACCGACACAGGGACCAGTACGCAGTATTTT. Amino acid sequence: CASLTDTGTSTQYF.

The chain employs TRBV5-1 and TRBJ2-1; 8 bases are shared with TRBD2. The CDR3 consists of 16 residues. Germline values: CDR1 SGHRS, CDR2 YFSETQ. V was clipped by 4 bases and J by 4 bases; unmatched bases: 10. In nucleotides, the CDR3 is TGCGCCAGCAGCCGGGCATTAGCGGGAACTTACAATGAGCAGTTCTTC. Protein sequence: CASSRALAGTYNEQFF.

CDR3 in DNA: TGTGCCAGCAGCTTAGGGGCAGGGTTGGAGACCCAGTACTTC. Residues: CASSLGAGLETQYF. V usage is TRBV7-2 and J usage is TRBJ2-5; tentative D call: TRBD1 (5 bases). Trimming pared 1 base from V and 5 bases from J, leaving 11 bases between. The CDR3 contains 14 residues. CDR1 is SGHTA and CDR2 is FQGNSA in the germline V gene.

This chain links TRBV6-5 with TRBJ1-2, with D perhaps TRBD1 (5 bases). V lost 0 bases to trimming and J lost 8 bases, with 16 bases between them. The CDR3 has 15 residues. Germline V gene sequence: CDR1 MNHEY, CDR2 SVGAGI. The CDR3 sequence: CASSYSKSQGRGYTF. CDR3 in DNA: TGTGCCAGCAGTTACTCGAAAAGCCAGGGAAGGGGCTACACCTTC.

The CDR3 loop reads CASSRPGTGINEQFF. The CDR3 DNA reads as TGTGCCAGCTCACGCCCCGGGACAGGGATCAATGAGCAGTTCTTC. This chain links TRBV18 with TRBJ2-1, with 9 bases that match TRBD1. V gave up 4 bases and J gave up 6 bases; unmatched junction bases: 7. Germline V gene data show CDR1 as KGHSH and CDR2 as LQKENI. The CDR3 runs 15 residues.

This clone was picked up a small number of times. The gene calls are TRBV4-3 and TRBJ1-5; D is perhaps TRBD1 (5 bases). Per the germline V gene, CDR1 is LGHNA and CDR2 is YSLEER. The CDR3 covers 15 residues. V lost 3 bases, J lost 9 bases, and 18 bases lay in between. The chain's CDR3 is CASSQEGQTGGPQHF. In DNA form, the CDR3 reads TGCGCCAGCAGCCAGGAGGGGCAGACCGGGGGGCCCCAGCATTTT.

The gene calls are TRBV7-7 and TRBJ2-5, with a weak D call TRBD2 (5 bases). Germline V CDR1 and CDR2: SSHAT, FNYEAQ (reference sequence). Trimming removed 5 bases at V and 5 bases at J, with 15 bases between. This CDR3 region has 14 residues. The CDR3 loop is CASSAKLGLETQYF. The CDR3 bases are TGTGCCAGCAGCGCCAAACTAGGTCTGGAGACCCAGTACTTC.

The V and J genes are TRBV7-9 and TRBJ1-5; 10 nucleotides match TRBD1. CDR1 and CDR2 (germline): SEHNR, FQNEAQ (reference sequence). The CDR3 runs to 14 residues. The V segment lost 5 bases and the J segment 10 bases; nucleotides outside the gene matches: 8. The CDR3 reads CASSEDRGLEPQHF. The CDR3 DNA follows: TGTGCCAGCAGCGAAGACAGGGGGCTGGAACCCCAGCATTTT.

The sample holds one count of this clone. The chain joins TRBV2 to TRBJ2-3, with 8 bases fitting TRBD1. Germline CDR1 and CDR2: SNHLY and FYNNEI. This CDR3 region has 11 residues. Trimming took 9 bases from V and 6 from J; bases not matched to a gene: 2. CDR3 amino acids: CARTGDDTQYF. CDR3 bases: TGTGCCAGGACAGGGGATGATACGCAGTATTTT.

This clone was counted once. The chain recombines TRBV25-1 with TRBJ2-7; 10 bases match TRBD2. Losses at the gene ends were 5 bases for V and 5 bases for J; bases not matched to a gene: 9. This CDR3 is 15 amino acids long. Germline V lookup: CDR1 MGHDK, CDR2 SYGVNS. DNA of the CDR3: TGTGCCAGCAGTCCGACTAGCGGGTCAAAAAACGAGCAGTACTTC. Its translation is CASSPTSGSKNEQYF.

The V gene is TRBV13, the J gene TRBJ2-7, with D uncertain. CDR1 is PRHDT, CDR2 FYEKMQ, per germline (reference sequence). The CDR3 is 12 amino acids. V shed 2 bases and J shed 4 bases, with 6 bases lying between them. The CDR3 reads CASSLYGYEQYF. Here the CDR3 DNA reads TGTGCCAGCAGCTTATACGGGTACGAGCAGTACTTC.

This clone was seen a few times. The chain links TRBV27 to TRBJ2-1; TRBD2 matches at 15 bases. Trimming cost V 5 bases and J 3 bases; bases outside gene matches: 14. This CDR3 region has 20 residues. In germline, CDR1 is MNHEY, CDR2 SMNVEV (reference sequence). The CDR3, as DNA: TGTGCCAGCAGTCAACCTTCTTGGACTAGCGGGAGGGCCTTCTACAATGAGCAGTTCTTC. This encodes CASSQPSWTSGRAFYNEQFF.